One sample yielded the 21 T cell receptor beta chains listed below, sequenced in a study of beta chain features in type 1 diabetes. Expressed TCRB transcripts were sequenced after all isolated RNA was converted to cDNA. Method: immunoSEQ multiplex PCR; TCRdb's copy keeps in-frame clones and lacks some. The sample gives some 410,000 clones, about an eighth of which show up once; 0.045% to 0.06% is in the top ten. The specimen sequenced was naive CD4+ T cells from blood. These receptors were collected from a woman aged 18-29 years in good health.

The V and J genes are TRBV4-3 and TRBJ2-3, with 9 positions matching TRBD2. The CDR3 extends over 16 amino acids. Unmatched junction bases numbered 5, after V lost 2 bases and J lost 2 bases. Germline V gene sequence: CDR1 LGHNA, CDR2 YSLEER. The CDR3 sequence is CASSQLAGAYTDTQYF. DNA of the CDR3: TGCGCCAGCAGCCAATTAGCGGGGGCGTACACAGATACGCAGTATTTT.

The chain links TRBV28 to TRBJ1-2; D perhaps matches TRBD1 (6 bases). CDR1 MDHEN and CDR2 SYDVKM come from the germline V gene. This CDR3 has 13 amino acids. The ends were cut back, 7 bases at V and 2 bases at J, with 11 bases in the middle. The CDR3 DNA sequence: TGTGCCAGCATCACAGGGCAGAACTATGGCTACACCTTC. Translated, it gives CASITGQNYGYTF.

The chain has TRBV6-5 and TRBJ2-4; D is undetermined. The germline V and J ends were trimmed by 5 bases and 15 bases, with 14 bases remaining between them. Germline V CDR1 and CDR2: MNHEY, SVGAGI. The CDR3 has 11 residues. CDR3 bases: TGTGCCAGCAGTCAGATAGAGGTTGTGTACTTC. This translates into CASSQIEVVYF.

The chain carries TRBV7-9 and TRBJ1-2, with D possibly matching TRBD1 (6 bases). Trimming left V 6 bases short and J 3 bases short, with 14 bases between. This CDR3 spans 14 amino acids. Germline lookup yields CDR1 SEHNR and CDR2 FQNEAQ (reference sequence). This CDR3 reads CASRSNRDDYGYTF. The CDR3 coding sequence is TGTGCCAGCAGATCAAACAGGGACGACTATGGCTACACCTTC.

This clone was seen a handful of times. This sequence joins TRBV10-3 and TRBJ1-2; no clear D. The CDR3 consists of 14 residues. The ends were cut back, 6 bases at V and 8 bases at J, with 19 bases in the middle. Germline V CDR1 and CDR2: ENHRY, SYGVKD. This CDR3 reads CAIRPGLAGFGYTF. The DNA of the CDR3 is TGTGCCATCAGGCCGGGTCTGGCTGGGTTCGGCTACACCTTC.

The chain couples TRBV4-1 to TRBJ1-2, with no clear D. The CDR3 spans 13 residues. The germline V gene has CDR1 MGHRA and CDR2 YSYEKL. V was cut by 1 base and J by 7 bases, with 10 bases left in between. In DNA form, the CDR3 reads TGCGCCAGCAGCCAAGGGCCATTGCCTGGCTACACCTTC. Translating it yields CASSQGPLPGYTF.

This chain connects TRBV5-1 to TRBJ1-1; D unclear. CDR3 length equals 14 residues. The germline V and J ends were trimmed by 4 bases and 1 base, with 11 bases remaining between them. Germline CDR1 SGHRS, CDR2 YFSETQ. The CDR3 here is CASSVRTGNTEAFF. CDR3 nucleotide sequence: TGCGCCAGCAGCGTCCGGACGGGGAACACTGAAGCTTTCTTT.

There are many counts of this clone. The J gene is TRBJ2-5, the V gene TRBV29-1, with D possibly TRBD2 on 6 matching bases. The germline gives CDR1 SQVTM, CDR2 ANQGSEA. V was cut by 5 bases and J by 5 bases, with 12 bases left in between. This CDR3 spans 12 amino acids. CDR3 in DNA: TGCAGCGTTTACGGCGGGGCGGAGACCCAGTACTTC. Amino acid sequence: CSVYGGAETQYF.

This clone was detected many times. The V call is TRBV30, the J call TRBJ2-1; D could derive from TRBD1 or TRBD2 (5 bases each). The CDR3 is 13 residues long. V gave up 7 bases and J gave up 5 bases, with 15 bases separating them. Looked up from germline, CDR1 is GTSNPN and CDR2 is SVGIG (reference sequence). CDR3 sequence reads: CAFLAGPNNEQFF. The CDR3 DNA reads TGTGCCTTCCTAGCAGGGCCCAACAATGAGCAGTTCTTC.

This clone was recorded a few times. This chain connects TRBV2 to TRBJ2-5; D is possibly TRBD2 (6 bases). The V gene lost 5 bases and the J gene lost 0 bases, with 19 bases spanning the gap. The CDR3 extends over 17 amino acids. CDR1 and CDR2 from the germline V gene are SNHLY and FYNNEI. This chain's CDR3 is CASSIWGETSHQETQYF. Here the CDR3 DNA reads TGTGCCAGCAGTATATGGGGGGAGACTAGTCACCAAGAGACCCAGTACTTC.

This clone was found a few times. The V call is TRBV14, the J call TRBJ2-5; a possible D gene is TRBD2 (6 bases). The CDR3 is 19 residues long. The germline V gene encodes CDR1 SGHDN and CDR2 FVKESK. V was pared by 2 bases and J by 5 bases, with 27 bases between. The CDR3 spells CASSQFSGESPSSRETQYF. The CDR3 DNA follows: TGTGCCAGCAGCCAATTTTCGGGAGAATCTCCAAGTTCGCGGGAGACCCAGTACTTC.

A note on this clone: The junction and the germline gene differ at one end; a read error may be behind it. This chain links TRBV7-7 with TRBJ2-5, with unresolved D. CDR1 and CDR2 from the germline V gene are SSHAT and FNYEAQ (reference sequence). CDR3 length: 13 residues. This chain's CDR3 is CASSLGLVETQYF. The CDR3 nucleotides are TGTGCTAGCAGCTTAGGGCTAGTCGAGACCCAGTACTTC.

The V gene is TRBV2, the J gene TRBJ2-4, with TRBD2 as a possible D gene (5 bases). The CDR3 loop spans 16 amino acids. Looked up from germline, CDR1 is SNHLY and CDR2 is FYNNEI. V was cut by 4 bases and J by 0 bases, with 13 bases left in between. For the CDR3, the DNA is TGTGCCAGCAGTGCCCTCGGGGAATTAGCCAAAAACATTCAGTACTTC. This codes for CASSALGELAKNIQYF.

The CDR3 DNA reads TGTGCCAGCAGCTTAAACGAAGCCGAGGGGCAGTTCTTC. It encodes CASSLNEAEGQFF. The chain is built from TRBV7-2 and TRBJ2-1; tentative D call: TRBD2 (5 bases). Trimming took off 2 bases at V and 12 bases at J, with 14 bases between the two ends. The V gene's germline CDR1 is SGHTA and CDR2 FQGNSA. There are 13 residues in the CDR3.

A few counts support this clone. This chain connects TRBV6-6 to TRBJ2-3, with D unclear. Germline lookup yields CDR1 MNHNY and CDR2 SVGAGI (reference sequence). V lost 6 bases and J 2 bases, leaving 6 bases between the germline ends. The CDR3 runs 12 residues. CDR3 in amino acids: CASREYTDTQYF. For the CDR3, the DNA is TGTGCCAGCAGAGAGTACACAGATACGCAGTATTTT.

This clone showed up just a few times. The CDR3 DNA is TGTGCCAGCAGCAGGGAGGGGGCACATAATTCACCCCTCCACTTT. Encoded protein: CASSREGAHNSPLHF. The chain is built from TRBV7-2 and TRBJ1-6; 7 bases map to TRBD1. J gave up 5 bases and V 5 bases, and 6 bases lay outside the gene matches. CDR1 and CDR2 from the germline V gene are SGHTA and FQGNSA. CDR3 length: 15 amino acids. Together with reference TRBV7-2 and TRBJ1-6, the CDR3 gives the full variable domain: GAGVSQSPSNKVTEKGKDVELRCDPISGHTALYWYRQSLGQGLEFLIYFQGNSAPDKSGLPSDRFSAERTGGSVSTLTIQRTQQEDSAVYLCASSREGAHNSPLHFGNGTRLTVT.

This chain links TRBV7-2 with TRBJ2-1; TRBD2 aligns across 9 bases. The CDR3 sequence is 15 residues long. J gave up 6 bases and V 5 bases, and 8 bases lay outside the gene matches. Germline lookup yields CDR1 SGHTA and CDR2 FQGNSA. CDR3 amino acids: CASSGSGSVLNEQFF. CDR3 sequence (DNA): TGTGCCAGCAGCGGTAGCGGGAGTGTGCTCAATGAGCAGTTCTTC.

The chain joins TRBV7-9 to TRBJ2-1, with D possibly matching TRBD2 (6 bases). The V and J ends lost 1 base and 5 bases respectively, with 12 bases between them. Germline V lookup: CDR1 SEHNR, CDR2 FQNEAQ (reference sequence). This CDR3 has 15 amino acids. CDR3 DNA: TGTGCCAGCAGCTTAGGGAGGGACTCGAACAATGAGCAGTTCTTC. This encodes CASSLGRDSNNEQFF.

There are a few counts of this clone. The chain joins TRBV11-2 to TRBJ2-6, with D unclear. Trimming left V 6 bases short and J 4 bases short, with 7 bases between. The CDR3 consists of 13 residues. Germline V gene lookup returns CDR1 SGHAT and CDR2 FQNNGV. CDR3 nucleotides: TGTGCCAGCAGTTCCCTAGGGGCCAACGTCCTGACTTTC. It yields the protein CASSSLGANVLTF.

This clone has a handful of counts. This chain links TRBV11-2 with TRBJ2-4; D is unclear. Germline CDR1 SGHAT, CDR2 FQNNGV. V gave up 4 bases and J gave up 4 bases, with 11 bases separating them. The CDR3 loop spans 14 amino acids. The CDR3 DNA reads as TGTGCCAGCAGCTCAAGCACTGGGAAAAACATTCAGTACTTC. Translating it yields CASSSSTGKNIQYF.

This clone was observed a handful of times. The chain couples TRBV7-6 to TRBJ2-5; 13 bases agree with TRBD2. Germline V gene data show CDR1 as SGHVS and CDR2 as FNYEAQ. The J segment lost 7 bases and the V segment lost 5 bases, leaving 7 bases of the junction unmatched. The CDR3 is 15 amino acids. In nucleotides, the CDR3 is TGTGCCAGCAGCCCAGGACTAGCGGGGGTTGCGACCCAGTACTTC. This translates into CASSPGLAGVATQYF. The full variable domain, completed using reference TRBV7-6 and TRBJ2-5, is GAGVSQSPRYKVTKRGQDVALRCDPISGHVSLYWYRQALGQGPEFLTYFNYEAQQDKSGLPNDRFSAERPEGSISTLTIQRTEQRDSAMYRCASSPGLAGVATQYFGPGTRLLVL.